Below are 6 T cell receptor beta chains sequenced from a single sample in a study of T cells in localized non-small cell lung cancer. TCRdb's copy holds only in-frame clones and misses some; the assay was immunoSEQ multiplex PCR. The sample comprises tens of thousands of clones, under 90% of which are singletons, and approximately 2% rests with the top ten. Sequenced here: peripheral blood, sampled before any cancer treatment. The receptors derive from a woman aged 35-75 years with stage I lung adenocarcinoma.

The chain carries TRBV15 and TRBJ2-5; 7 bases align to TRBD2. The CDR3 totals 14 residues. From germline, CDR1 is LNHNV and CDR2 YYDKDF (reference sequence). J gave up 5 bases and V 1 base, and 4 bases lay outside the gene matches. The CDR3 sequence: CATSRVREGETQYF. As DNA, the CDR3 is TGTGCCACCAGCAGAGTGAGGGAGGGGGAGACCCAGTACTTC.

The gene calls are TRBV5-1 and TRBJ1-1; D is perhaps TRBD1 (5 bases). In germline, CDR1 is SGHRS, CDR2 YFSETQ. There are 14 residues in the CDR3. Trimming stripped 4 bases from V and 0 bases from J, with 10 bases between. The CDR3, as DNA: TGCGCCAGCAGCGAGACAGAAATGAACACTGAAGCTTTCTTT. Translated: CASSETEMNTEAFF.

The chain combines TRBV9 with TRBJ2-3; possibly TRBD2 for D (5 bases). The CDR3 is 15 residues long. V gave up 3 bases and J gave up 2 bases, with 13 bases separating them. Germline CDR1 SGDLS, CDR2 YYNGEE. The CDR3 here is CASSAEVATTDTQYF. CDR3 sequence (DNA): TGTGCCAGCAGCGCGGAGGTGGCTACCACAGATACGCAGTATTTT.

A single count supports this clone. The genes are TRBV7-6 and TRBJ2-1; TRBD2 is a possible D gene (5 bases). Deletions cut 5 bases from V and 2 bases from J, with 13 bases between. The CDR3 spans 15 residues. Germline values: CDR1 SGHVS, CDR2 FNYEAQ. The DNA for the CDR3 is TGTGCCAGCAGCAAACGGGGTGATGCCTACAATGAGCAGTTCTTC. Translating it yields CASSKRGDAYNEQFF.

The chain couples TRBV19 to TRBJ2-1, with D unresolved. The CDR3 loop spans 11 amino acids. Trimming took 5 bases from V and 4 from J, leaving 3 bases between them. Per germline, CDR1 LNHDA and CDR2 SQIVND (reference sequence). CDR3 in DNA: TGTGCCAGTAGTGCGTACAATGAGCAGTTCTTC. Translated: CASSAYNEQFF. Using reference TRBV19 and TRBJ2-1 for the parts outside the CDR3, the full variable domain is DGGITQSPKYLFRKEGQNVTLSCEQNLNHDAMYWYRQDPGQGLRLIYYSQIVNDFQKGDIAEGYSVSREKKESFPLTVTSAQKNPTAFYLCASSAYNEQFFGPGTRLTVL.

This rearrangement joins TRBV7-3 to TRBJ2-5; D not resolved. Germline lookup yields CDR1 SGHTA and CDR2 FQGTGA. The CDR3 runs to 15 residues. V gave up 5 bases and J gave up 3 bases, with 16 bases separating them. CDR3 DNA: TGTGCCAGCAGCCCCCGGGCTGGGTGGGAAGAGACCCAGTACTTC. This gives the protein CASSPRAGWEETQYF.